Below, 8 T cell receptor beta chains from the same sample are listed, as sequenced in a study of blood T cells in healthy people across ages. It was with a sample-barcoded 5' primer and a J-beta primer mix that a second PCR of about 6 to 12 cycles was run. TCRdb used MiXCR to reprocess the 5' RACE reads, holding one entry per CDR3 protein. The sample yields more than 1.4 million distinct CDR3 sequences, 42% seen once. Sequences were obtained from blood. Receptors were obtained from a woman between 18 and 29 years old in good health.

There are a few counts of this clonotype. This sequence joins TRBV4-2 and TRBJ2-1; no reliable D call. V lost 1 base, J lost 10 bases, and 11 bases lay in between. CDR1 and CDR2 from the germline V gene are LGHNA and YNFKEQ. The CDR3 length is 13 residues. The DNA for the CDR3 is TGTGCCAGCAGCCAAGGGGCCGCATCCGAGCAGTTCTTC. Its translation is CASSQGAASEQFF.

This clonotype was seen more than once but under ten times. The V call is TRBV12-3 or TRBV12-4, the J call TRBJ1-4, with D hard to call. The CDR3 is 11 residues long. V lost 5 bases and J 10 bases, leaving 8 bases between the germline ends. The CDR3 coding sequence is TGTGCCAGCAGTGGGGAAACAAAACTGTTTTTT. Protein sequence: CASSGETKLFF.

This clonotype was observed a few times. The CDR3: CASERDGLAGVETQYF. CDR3 sequence (DNA): TGCGCCAGCGAAAGGGACGGACTAGCGGGAGTTGAGACCCAGTACTTC. This rearrangement joins TRBV5-1 to TRBJ2-5; 13 nucleotides align to TRBD2. CDR3 size: 16 residues. Germline V gene data show CDR1 as SGHRS and CDR2 as YFSETQ. V trimming: 7 bases; J trimming: 5 bases; junction bases outside the gene matches: 11.

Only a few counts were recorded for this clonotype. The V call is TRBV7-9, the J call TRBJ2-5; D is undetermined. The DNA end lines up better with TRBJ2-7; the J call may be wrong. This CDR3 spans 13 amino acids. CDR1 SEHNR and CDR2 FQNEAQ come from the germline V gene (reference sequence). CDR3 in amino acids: CASTAGFDYEQYF. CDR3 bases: TGTGCCAGCACCGCAGGATTTGACTACGAGCAGTACTTC.

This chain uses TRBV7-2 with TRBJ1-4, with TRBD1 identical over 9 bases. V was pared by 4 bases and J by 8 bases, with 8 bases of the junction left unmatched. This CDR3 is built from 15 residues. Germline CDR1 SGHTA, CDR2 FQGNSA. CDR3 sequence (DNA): TGTGCCAGCAGCTCAACCGGGACAGGGAGCGAAAAACTGTTTTTT. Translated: CASSSTGTGSEKLFF.

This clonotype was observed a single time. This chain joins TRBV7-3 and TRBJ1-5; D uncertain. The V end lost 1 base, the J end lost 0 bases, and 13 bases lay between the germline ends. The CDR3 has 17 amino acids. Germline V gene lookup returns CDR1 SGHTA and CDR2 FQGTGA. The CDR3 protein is CASSLRSGPYSNQPQHF. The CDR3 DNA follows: TGTGCCAGCAGCTTAAGAAGTGGACCGTATAGCAATCAGCCCCAGCATTTT.

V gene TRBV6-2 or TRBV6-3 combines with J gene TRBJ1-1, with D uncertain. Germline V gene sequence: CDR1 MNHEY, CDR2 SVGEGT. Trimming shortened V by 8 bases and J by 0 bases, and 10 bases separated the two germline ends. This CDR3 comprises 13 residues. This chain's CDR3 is CASHGYMNTEAFF. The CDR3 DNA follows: TGTGCCAGCCACGGCTACATGAACACTGAAGCTTTCTTT.

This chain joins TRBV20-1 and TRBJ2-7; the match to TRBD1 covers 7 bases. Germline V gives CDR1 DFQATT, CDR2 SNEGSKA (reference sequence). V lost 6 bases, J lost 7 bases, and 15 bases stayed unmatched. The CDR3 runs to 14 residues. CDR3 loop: CSAPQTGVQGEQYF. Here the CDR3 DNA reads TGCAGTGCCCCTCAAACAGGGGTTCAGGGAGAGCAGTACTTC.